This TCR beta chain was retrieved from a study of T-cell reconstitution after alpha-beta-depleted transplantation in children. Germline CDR1 and CDR2: SSHAT and FNYEAQ (reference sequence). This CDR3 has 15 amino acids. V lost 4 bases to trimming and J lost 5 bases; unmatched junction nucleotides: 5. Comment on this clonotype: Antigen specificity is unknown.

A library of TCRbeta sequences, prepared with unique molecular identifiers, was generated. TCRdb analysed the PCR reads with MiXCR anew, one entry per CDR3 protein. The sample consists of hundreds of thousands of distinct CDR3 sequences, roughly 23% of them appearing once. Study results and caveats: Several hundred expanded graft clones reportedly supplied alpha-beta T cells about two months after transplant.

This rearrangement joins TRBV7-7 to TRBJ2-5; 12 bases are a match to TRBD1. The receptor was isolated from a boy younger than two who had a stem cell transplant for acute myeloid leukemia, so the T cells may come from the graft donor. Sequenced here: PBMCs, mostly from graft donor cells, sampled 360 days after TCRalphabeta/CD19-depleted stem cell transplant. In DNA, the CDR3 is TGTGCCAGCAGCTATGGGACAGGGGGCTGGGAGACCCAGTACTTC. Its protein is CASSYGTGGWETQYF.